This TCR beta chain was found in a study of control samples from healthy donors and cancer patients. Sequencing used immunoSEQ multiplex PCR; TCRdb keeps in-frame clones, though not all of them. Of approximately 120,000 clones listed, less than 90% are singletons. The sequenced material came from blood. The source of this sequence is a man aged 18 to 29 in good health.

The CDR3: CASSFRGRGPSTEAFF. The DNA of the CDR3 is TGTGCCAGCAGTTTTCGGGGGAGGGGGCCGAGCACTGAAGCTTTCTTT. V gene TRBV28 combines with J gene TRBJ1-1, with TRBD1 identical over 7 bases. Germline-derived CDR1 and CDR2 are MDHEN and SYDVKM. The CDR3 sequence is 16 residues long. V gave up 3 bases and J gave up 4 bases; unmatched junction bases: 11.